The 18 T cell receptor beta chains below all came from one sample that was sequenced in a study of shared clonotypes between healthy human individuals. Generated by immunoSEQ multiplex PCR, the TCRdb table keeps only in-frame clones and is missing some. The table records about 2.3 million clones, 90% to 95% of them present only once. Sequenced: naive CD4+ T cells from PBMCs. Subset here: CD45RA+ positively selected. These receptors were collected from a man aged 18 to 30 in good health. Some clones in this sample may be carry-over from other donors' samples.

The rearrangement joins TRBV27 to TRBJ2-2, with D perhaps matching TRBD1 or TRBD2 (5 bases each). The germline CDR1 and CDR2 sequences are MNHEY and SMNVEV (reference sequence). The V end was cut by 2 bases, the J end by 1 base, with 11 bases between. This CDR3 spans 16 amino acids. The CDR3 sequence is CASSLRDGWNTGELFF. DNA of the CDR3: TGTGCCAGCAGTTTACGGGACGGCTGGAACACCGGGGAGCTGTTTTTT.

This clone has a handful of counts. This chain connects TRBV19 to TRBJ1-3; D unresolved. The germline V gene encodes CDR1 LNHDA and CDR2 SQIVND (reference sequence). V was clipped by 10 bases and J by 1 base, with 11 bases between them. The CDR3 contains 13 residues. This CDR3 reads CATQPLSGNTIYF. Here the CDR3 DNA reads TGTGCCACCCAACCCTTATCTGGAAACACCATATATTTT.

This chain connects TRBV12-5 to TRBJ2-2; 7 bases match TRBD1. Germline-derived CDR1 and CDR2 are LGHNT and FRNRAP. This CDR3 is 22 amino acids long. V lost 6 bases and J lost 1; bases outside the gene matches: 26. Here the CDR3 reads CASGYYFQPGQLGLGNTGELFF. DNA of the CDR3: TGTGCTAGTGGATACTACTTCCAACCGGGACAGTTAGGTTTAGGGAACACCGGGGAGCTGTTTTTT.

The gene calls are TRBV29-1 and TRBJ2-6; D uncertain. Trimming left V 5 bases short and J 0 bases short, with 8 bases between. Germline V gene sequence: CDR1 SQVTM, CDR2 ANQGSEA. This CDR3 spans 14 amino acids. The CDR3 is CSVKTSSGANVLTF. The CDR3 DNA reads TGCAGCGTTAAGACGAGCTCTGGGGCCAACGTCCTGACTTTC.

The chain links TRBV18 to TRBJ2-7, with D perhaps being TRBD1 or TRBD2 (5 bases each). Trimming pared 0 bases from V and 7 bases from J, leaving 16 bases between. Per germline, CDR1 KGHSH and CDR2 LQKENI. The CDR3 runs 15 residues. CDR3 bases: TGTGCCAGCTCACCACCGGTGGTTCGGGGCGGGGAGCAGTACTTC. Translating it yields CASSPPVVRGGEQYF.

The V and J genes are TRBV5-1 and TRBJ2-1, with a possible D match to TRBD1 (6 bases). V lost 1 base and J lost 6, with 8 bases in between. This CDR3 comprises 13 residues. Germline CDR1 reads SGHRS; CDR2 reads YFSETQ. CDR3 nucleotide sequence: TGCGCCAGCAGCTTGAACAGGGCCAATGAGCAGTTCTTC. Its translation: CASSLNRANEQFF.

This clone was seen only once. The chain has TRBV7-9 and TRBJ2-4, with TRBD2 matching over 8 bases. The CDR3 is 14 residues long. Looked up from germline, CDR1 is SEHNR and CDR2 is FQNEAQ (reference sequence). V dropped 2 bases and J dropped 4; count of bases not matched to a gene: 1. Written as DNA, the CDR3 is TGTGCCAGCAGCTTACCTAGCGGGAAAAACATTCAGTACTTC. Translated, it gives CASSLPSGKNIQYF.

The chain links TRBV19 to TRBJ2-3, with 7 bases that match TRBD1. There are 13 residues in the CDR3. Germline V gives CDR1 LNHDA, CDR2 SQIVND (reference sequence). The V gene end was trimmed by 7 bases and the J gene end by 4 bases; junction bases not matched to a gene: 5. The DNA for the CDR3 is TGTGCCAGTACCCAGAGGGGGCCAGATACGCAGTATTTT. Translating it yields CASTQRGPDTQYF.

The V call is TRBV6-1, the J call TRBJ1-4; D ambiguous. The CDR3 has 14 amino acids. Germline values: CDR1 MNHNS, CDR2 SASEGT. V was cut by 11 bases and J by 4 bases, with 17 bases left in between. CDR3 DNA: TGTGCCGCCCGCCGACGGACGGTTAATGAAAAACTGTTTTTT. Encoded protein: CAARRRTVNEKLFF.

The CDR3 loop reads CASSVPGLAGEQYF. CDR3 nucleotides: TGTGCCAGCAGTGTCCCGGGACTAGCGGGCGAGCAGTACTTC. The chain joins TRBV6-6 to TRBJ2-7; 12 positions match TRBD2. The V segment lost 5 bases and the J segment 6 bases; nucleotides outside the gene matches: 5. The CDR3 has 14 residues. Germline V lookup: CDR1 MNHNY, CDR2 SVGAGI (reference sequence).

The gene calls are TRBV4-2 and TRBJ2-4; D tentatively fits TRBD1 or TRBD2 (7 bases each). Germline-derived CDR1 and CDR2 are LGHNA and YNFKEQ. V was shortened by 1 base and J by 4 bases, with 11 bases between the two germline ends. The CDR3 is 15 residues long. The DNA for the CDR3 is TGTGCCAGCAGCCAAGGGGGGGGACAGAAAAACATTCAGTACTTC. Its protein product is CASSQGGGQKNIQYF.

The CDR3 bases are TGTGCCAGCAGCTCCTTACGGGACAGGTCCTACAATGAGCAGTTCTTC. Protein product: CASSSLRDRSYNEQFF. V usage is TRBV5-6 and J usage is TRBJ2-1; 8 bases are a match to TRBD1. This CDR3 region has 16 residues. Per the germline V gene, CDR1 is SGHDT and CDR2 is YYEEEE. V dropped 3 bases and J dropped 1; count of bases not matched to a gene: 6.

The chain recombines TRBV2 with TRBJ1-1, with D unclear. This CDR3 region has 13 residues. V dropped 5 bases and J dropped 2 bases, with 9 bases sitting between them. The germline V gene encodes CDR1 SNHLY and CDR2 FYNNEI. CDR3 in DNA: TGTGCCAGCAGTAGCACAGATAACACTGAAGCTTTCTTT. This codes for CASSSTDNTEAFF.

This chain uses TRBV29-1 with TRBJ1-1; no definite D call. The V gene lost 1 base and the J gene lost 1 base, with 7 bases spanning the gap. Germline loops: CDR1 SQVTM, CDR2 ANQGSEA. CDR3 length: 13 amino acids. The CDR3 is CSVEGPRNTEAFF. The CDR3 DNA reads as TGCAGCGTTGAAGGTCCAAGGAACACTGAAGCTTTCTTT.

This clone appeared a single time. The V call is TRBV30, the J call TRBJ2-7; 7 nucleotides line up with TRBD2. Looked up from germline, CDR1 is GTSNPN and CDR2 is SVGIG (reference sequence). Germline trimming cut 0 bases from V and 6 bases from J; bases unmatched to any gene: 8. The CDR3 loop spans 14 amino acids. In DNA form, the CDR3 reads TGTGCCTGGAGTGTGGGCGGGGGAGCGGTCGAGCAGTACTTC. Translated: CAWSVGGGAVEQYF.

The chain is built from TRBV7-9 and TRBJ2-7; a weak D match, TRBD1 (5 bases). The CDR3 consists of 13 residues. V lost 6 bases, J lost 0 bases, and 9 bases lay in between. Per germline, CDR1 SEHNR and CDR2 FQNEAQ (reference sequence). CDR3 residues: CASSYDSSYEQYF. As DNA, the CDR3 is TGTGCCAGCAGTTATGACAGCTCCTACGAGCAGTACTTC.

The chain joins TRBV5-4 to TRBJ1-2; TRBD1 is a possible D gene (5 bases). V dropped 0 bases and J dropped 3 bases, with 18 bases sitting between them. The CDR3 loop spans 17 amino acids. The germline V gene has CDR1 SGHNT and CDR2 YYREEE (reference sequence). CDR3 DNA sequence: TGTGCCAGCAGCTTGGCCAAGGGTGTGGGGGGGTACTATGGCTACACCTTC. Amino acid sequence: CASSLAKGVGGYYGYTF.

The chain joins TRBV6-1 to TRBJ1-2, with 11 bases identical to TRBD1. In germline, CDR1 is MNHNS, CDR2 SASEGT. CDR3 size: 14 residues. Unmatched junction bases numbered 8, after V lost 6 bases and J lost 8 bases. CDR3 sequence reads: CASREDRGLGGYTF. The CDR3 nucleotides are TGTGCCAGCAGAGAGGACAGGGGGCTGGGGGGCTACACCTTC.